Shown below are 14 T cell receptor beta chains from a single sample sequenced in a study of T cells in Graves' hyperthyroidism and ophthalmopathy (dated 2019 in TCRdb). The library relied on multiplex PCR. TCRdb shows the sequencer as Illumina HiSeq 2000. TCR beta CDR3 regions were amplified from RNA transcripts. The TCR CDR3 was subjected to a first round of RT-PCR using the HTBI primer set and the Qiagen OneStep RT-PCR kit. TCRdb took the public reads, trimmed them with fastp at Q25, ran MiXCR for clone calling and kept in-frame beta chains. Rows with a matching CDR3 protein are joined into one entry that keeps the most common DNA and genes. This sample is represented by 380,000 or so distinct CDR3 sequences; over 15% of them were singletons. About 3.5% of the sample is taken by the ten largest. The sequencing input was blood. These receptors all come from a woman under 30 with Graves' hyperthyroidism.

This clonotype was detected ten times or more. The chain couples TRBV28 to TRBJ1-1; D is unresolved. CDR1 is MDHEN and CDR2 is SYDVKM in the germline V gene. V was trimmed by 6 bases and J by 2 bases, leaving 13 bases between them. The CDR3 runs to 14 residues. The CDR3 is CASRLRLSNTEAFF. The CDR3 DNA reads as TGTGCCAGCAGACTCAGGCTCTCAAACACTGAAGCTTTCTTT. The variable domain in full, completed from reference TRBV28 and TRBJ1-1, reads DVKVTQSSRYLVKRTGEKVFLECVQDMDHENMFWYRQDPGLGLRLIYFSYDVKMKEKGDIPEGYSVSREKKERFSLILESASTNQTSMYLCASRLRLSNTEAFFGQGTRLTVV.

This clonotype showed up many times. The rearrangement joins TRBV12-3 or TRBV12-4 to TRBJ1-2, with D unresolved. V dropped 3 bases and J dropped 8 bases, with 10 bases sitting between them. The CDR3 runs 12 residues. In nucleotides, the CDR3 is TGTGCCAGCAGTTTTTTCCCGGAGGGCTACACCTTC. Protein: CASSFFPEGYTF.

This clonotype was seen at least ten times. The rearrangement joins TRBV6-1 to TRBJ2-7; perhaps TRBD1 as D (6 bases). The CDR3 totals 15 residues. The V end was cut by 2 bases, the J end by 0 bases, with 11 bases between. The germline V gene has CDR1 MNHNS and CDR2 SASEGT. In DNA, the CDR3 is TGTGCCAGCAGTGAAAGGGAGACAGGCTCCTACGAGCAGTACTTC. It encodes CASSERETGSYEQYF.

This clonotype was detected ten times or more. The chain links TRBV7-8 to TRBJ2-5; D is unresolved. The CDR3 is made up of 13 amino acids. V gave up 1 base and J gave up 1 base, with 4 bases separating them. Germline V gene data show CDR1 as SGHVS and CDR2 as FQNEAQ. The CDR3 is CASSLDPQETQYF. The DNA for the CDR3 is TGTGCCAGCAGCTTAGACCCCCAAGAGACCCAGTACTTC.

This clonotype was seen a few times. The chain links TRBV4-1 to TRBJ1-2; unclear D gene. CDR1 and CDR2 from the germline V gene are MGHRA and YSYEKL. The CDR3 is 15 residues long. The V and J ends lost 1 base and 5 bases respectively, with 14 bases between them. As DNA, the CDR3 is TGCGCCAGCAGCCAAGTAGGAGGCCAGGCATATGGCTACACCTTC. This encodes CASSQVGGQAYGYTF.

The chain employs TRBV7-3 and TRBJ1-1, with D hard to call. Germline V lookup: CDR1 SGHTA, CDR2 FQGTGA. Trimming removed 3 bases from V and 4 bases from J, with 15 bases in between. The CDR3 consists of 15 residues. CDR3 nucleotide sequence: TGTGCCAGCAGCTTTGGAGGGATGATTGGCACTGAAGCTTTCTTT. Translated, it gives CASSFGGMIGTEAFF.

The chain joins TRBV24-1 to TRBJ2-7, with a weak D call TRBD1 (6 bases). The length of the CDR3 is 13 residues. V was clipped by 4 bases and J by 5 bases, with 11 bases between them. Looked up from germline, CDR1 is KGHDR and CDR2 is SFDVKD. As DNA, the CDR3 is TGTGCCACCAGTGAGACTGACAGGAACGAGCAGTACTTC. Protein product: CATSETDRNEQYF.

In this sample, this clonotype turned up many times. This rearrangement joins TRBV20-1 to TRBJ1-2; 11 nucleotides line up with TRBD1. Germline CDR1 and CDR2: DFQATT and SNEGSKA (reference sequence). This CDR3 contains 18 residues. V lost 3 bases, J lost 1 base, and 13 bases stayed unmatched. In DNA form, the CDR3 reads TGCAGTGCTAGGAGTCCCTGGACAGGGGGCGGGAGTAACTATGGCTACACCTTC. It translates to CSARSPWTGGGSNYGYTF.

In its sample, this clonotype was seen many times. The chain recombines TRBV28 with TRBJ2-7; weak D call: TRBD1 (6 bases). V shed 2 bases and J shed 0 bases, with 8 bases lying between them. The germline CDR1 and CDR2 sequences are MDHEN and SYDVKM. The CDR3 loop spans 14 amino acids. DNA for the CDR3: TGTGCCAGCAGTTTAGGACAGAACTCCTACGAGCAGTACTTC. It translates to CASSLGQNSYEQYF.

In its sample, this clonotype was seen many times. This chain uses TRBV18 with TRBJ1-2; D gene uncertain. Trimming took 3 bases from V and 5 from J, leaving 10 bases between them. CDR3 length: 13 residues. In germline, CDR1 is KGHSH, CDR2 LQKENI. The CDR3 DNA reads as TGTGCCAGCTCACCGAACTACCTATATGGCTACACCTTC. This translates into CASSPNYLYGYTF. Using reference TRBV18 and TRBJ1-2 for the parts outside the CDR3, the full variable domain is NAGVMQNPRHLVRRRGQEARLRCSPMKGHSHVYWYRQLPEEGLKFMVYLQKENIIDESGMPKERFSAEFPKEGPSILRIQQVVRGDSAAYFCASSPNYLYGYTFGSGTRLTVV.

V gene TRBV12-3 or TRBV12-4 combines with J gene TRBJ2-2; D not resolved. The germline V and J ends were trimmed by 3 bases and 11 bases, with 10 bases remaining between them. CDR3 length: 12 residues. The CDR3 loop is CASSFQNLELFF. CDR3 coding DNA: TGTGCCAGCAGTTTCCAGAACCTTGAGCTGTTTTTT.

This clonotype was seen more than once but under ten times. The chain has TRBV12-3 or TRBV12-4 and TRBJ2-2; 9 bases match TRBD1. The CDR3 is 15 residues long. Trimming cost V 6 bases and J 5 bases; bases outside gene matches: 7. The CDR3 protein is CASRSTGGTTGELFF. In DNA form, the CDR3 reads TGTGCCAGCAGGTCGACAGGGGGGACAACCGGGGAGCTGTTTTTT.

In regard to this clonotype: A much larger clone differs by one base, so this may be a read error. The chain links TRBV10-3 to TRBJ1-2; D remains unclear. The CDR3 has 14 residues. The germline V gene has CDR1 ENHRY and CDR2 SYGVKD. The CDR3 loop reads CSSRDGRLNYGYTF. In DNA, the CDR3 is TGTTCCAGCAGAGACGGACGTCTTAACTATGGCTACACCTTC.

This rearrangement joins TRBV6-1 to TRBJ1-2; no definite D call. V dropped 7 bases and J dropped 3 bases, with 12 bases sitting between them. The CDR3 consists of 13 residues. CDR1 and CDR2 from the germline V gene are MNHNS and SASEGT. The CDR3 protein is CASTTPGDYGYTF. CDR3 sequence (DNA): TGTGCCAGCACCACACCCGGAGACTATGGCTACACCTTC.